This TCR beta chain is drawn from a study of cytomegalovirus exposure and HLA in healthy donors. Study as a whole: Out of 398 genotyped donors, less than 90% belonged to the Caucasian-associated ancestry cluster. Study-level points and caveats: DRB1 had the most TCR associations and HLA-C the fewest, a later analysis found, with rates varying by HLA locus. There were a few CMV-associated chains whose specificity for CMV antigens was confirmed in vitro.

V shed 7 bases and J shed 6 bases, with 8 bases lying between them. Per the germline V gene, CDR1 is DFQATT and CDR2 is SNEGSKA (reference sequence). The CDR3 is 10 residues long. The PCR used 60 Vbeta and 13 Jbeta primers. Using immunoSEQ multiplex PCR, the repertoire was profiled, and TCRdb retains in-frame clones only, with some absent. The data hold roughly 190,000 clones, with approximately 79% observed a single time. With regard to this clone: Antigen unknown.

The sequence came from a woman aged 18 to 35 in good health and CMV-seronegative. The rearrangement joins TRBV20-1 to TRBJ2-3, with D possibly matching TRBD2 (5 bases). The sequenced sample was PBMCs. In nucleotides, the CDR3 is TGCAGTGTTCGCGGGGATACGCAGTATTTT. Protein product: CSVRGDTQYF.